Presented here are 5 T cell receptor beta chains from one specimen sequenced in a study of T cells of healthy individuals. TCRdb ran MiXCR on the 5' RACE reads and lists one entry per CDR3 protein. In the table there are some 69,000 distinct CDR3 sequences, 15% to 20% of which are singletons. The receptors were gathered from a human donor in good health.

This clonotype has more than one count but fewer than ten. This sequence joins TRBV12-3 or TRBV12-4 and TRBJ1-2, with D perhaps TRBD1 (5 bases). The CDR3 extends over 13 amino acids. The V end lost 7 bases, the J end lost 8 bases, and 17 bases lay between the germline ends. CDR3 nucleotide sequence: TGTGCCAGCATCAATGCCGCAGGGACGGGCTACACCTTC. Amino acid sequence: CASINAAGTGYTF.

This sequence joins TRBV20-1 and TRBJ2-7; no firm D call. This CDR3 contains 19 residues. With 4 bases removed from V and 2 bases from J, the gap between germline ends came to 30 bases. Germline V CDR1 and CDR2: DFQATT, SNEGSKA (reference sequence). CDR3 bases: TGCAGTGCTAACCCGAGGCGGCCAAGAATCAAGGGCAGCCCCTACGAGCAGTACTTC. Its protein product is CSANPRRPRIKGSPYEQYF.

The rearrangement uses TRBV6-5 and TRBJ1-4; D not certain. V gave up 6 bases and J gave up 0 bases, with 11 bases separating them. Germline values: CDR1 MNHEY, CDR2 SVGAGI. This CDR3 region has 15 residues. In DNA, the CDR3 is TGTGCCAGCAGACCAACTGCCGCAACTAATGAAAAACTGTTTTTT. Its translation is CASRPTAATNEKLFF.

V usage is TRBV2 and J usage is TRBJ1-3, with D unresolved. This CDR3 has 16 residues. V lost 3 bases and J 0 bases, leaving 12 bases between the germline ends. Per the germline V gene, CDR1 is SNHLY and CDR2 is FYNNEI. The CDR3 coding sequence is TGTGCCAGCAGTGAGACGGCCGTTAACTCTGGAAACACCATATATTTT. Protein product: CASSETAVNSGNTIYF. The whole variable domain, filled in from reference TRBV2 and TRBJ1-3, reads EPEVTQTPSHQVTQMGQEVILRCVPISNHLYFYWYRQILGQKVEFLVSFYNNEISEKSEIFDDQFSVERPDGSNFTLKIRSTKLEDSAMYFCASSETAVNSGNTIYFGEGSWLTVV.

The CDR3 DNA is TGTGCCAGCAGCTTAGCCCGAACCTGGGAGAGTCAAGGGGGCAATGAGCAGTTCTTC. Protein: CASSLARTWESQGGNEQFF. The rearrangement uses TRBV7-9 and TRBJ2-1; D may be TRBD1 (6 bases). The germline V gene encodes CDR1 SEHNR and CDR2 FQNEAQ (reference sequence). The CDR3 totals 19 residues. V gave up 0 bases and J gave up 6 bases, with 24 bases separating them.